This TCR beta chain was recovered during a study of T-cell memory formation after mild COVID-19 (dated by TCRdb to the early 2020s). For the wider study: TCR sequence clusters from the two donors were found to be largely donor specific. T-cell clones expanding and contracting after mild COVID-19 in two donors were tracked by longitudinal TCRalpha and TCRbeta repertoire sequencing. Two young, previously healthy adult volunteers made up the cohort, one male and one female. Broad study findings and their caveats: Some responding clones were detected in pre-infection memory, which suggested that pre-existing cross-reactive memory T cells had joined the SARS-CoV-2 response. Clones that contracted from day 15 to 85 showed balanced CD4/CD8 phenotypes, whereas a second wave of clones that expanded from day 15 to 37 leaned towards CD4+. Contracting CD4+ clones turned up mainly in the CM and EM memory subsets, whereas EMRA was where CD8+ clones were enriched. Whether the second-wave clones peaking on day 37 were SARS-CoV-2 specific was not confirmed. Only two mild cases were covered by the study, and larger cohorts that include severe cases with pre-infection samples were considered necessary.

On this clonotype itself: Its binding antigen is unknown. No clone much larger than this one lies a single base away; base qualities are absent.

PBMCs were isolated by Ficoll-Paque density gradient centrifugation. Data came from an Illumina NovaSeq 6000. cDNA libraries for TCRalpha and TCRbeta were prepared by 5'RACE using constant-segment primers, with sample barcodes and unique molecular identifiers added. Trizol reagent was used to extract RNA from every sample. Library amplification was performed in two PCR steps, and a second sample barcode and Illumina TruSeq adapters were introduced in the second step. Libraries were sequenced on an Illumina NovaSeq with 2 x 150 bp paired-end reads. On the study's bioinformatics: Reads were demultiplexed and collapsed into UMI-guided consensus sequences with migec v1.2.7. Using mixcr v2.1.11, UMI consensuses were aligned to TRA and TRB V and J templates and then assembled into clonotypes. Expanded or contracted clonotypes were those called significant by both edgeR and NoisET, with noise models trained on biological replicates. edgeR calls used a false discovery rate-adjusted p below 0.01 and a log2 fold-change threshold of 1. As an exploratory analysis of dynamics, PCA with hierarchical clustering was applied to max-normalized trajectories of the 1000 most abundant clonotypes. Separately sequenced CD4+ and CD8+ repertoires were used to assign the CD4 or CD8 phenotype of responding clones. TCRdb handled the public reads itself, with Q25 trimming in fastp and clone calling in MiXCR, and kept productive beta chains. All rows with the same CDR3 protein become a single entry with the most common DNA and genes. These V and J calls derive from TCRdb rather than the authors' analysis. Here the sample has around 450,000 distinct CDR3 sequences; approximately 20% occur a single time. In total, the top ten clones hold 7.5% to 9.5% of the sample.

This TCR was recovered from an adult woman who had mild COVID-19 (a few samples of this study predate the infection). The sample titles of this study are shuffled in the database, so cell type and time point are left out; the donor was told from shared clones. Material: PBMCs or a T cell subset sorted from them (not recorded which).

CDR3 sequence: CASSLDGAANAYEQYF. The sequenced DNA: TGCGCCAGCAGCTTGGATGGAGCGGCTAATGCCTACGAGCAGTACTTC. The chain was built from TRBV5-1 and TRBJ2-7; TRBD2 is a possible D gene, resting on 5 matching bases. According to the germline V gene, CDR1 reads SGHRS and CDR2 reads YFSETQ. The junction shows trimming of 0 bases on V and 2 bases on J, plus 15 bases between the germline ends. Taken from cysteine to phenylalanine, the CDR3 has 16 residues. Only the CDR3 portion is preserved as DNA: 48 bases, with reading frame beginning at the first base.